These 7 T cell receptor beta chains were sequenced from one sample in a study of cytomegalovirus exposure and HLA in healthy donors. The PCR was carried out with 60 Vbeta primers and 13 Jbeta primers. Assay: immunoSEQ multiplex PCR; the TCRdb copy retains only in-frame clones and omits some. The sample lists approximately 150,000 clones, approximately 73% occurring once. The specimen was PBMCs. These receptors originate from a woman under 30 in good health and CMV-seronegative.

This clone was seen just once. The V gene is TRBV18, the J gene TRBJ2-3; 7 bases map to TRBD2. V trimming: 3 bases; J trimming: 4 bases; junction bases outside the gene matches: 10. CDR1 is KGHSH and CDR2 is LQKENI in the germline V gene. The length of the CDR3 is 16 residues. In DNA form, the CDR3 reads TGTGCCAGCTCACCGCTCGATGCGGGAGTTTCAGATACGCAGTATTTT. It specifies CASSPLDAGVSDTQYF.

The rearrangement links TRBV5-1 to TRBJ2-3; TRBD2 matches 14 bases. Trimming took 3 bases from V and 2 from J; bases not matched to a gene: 2. Germline V CDR1 and CDR2: SGHRS, YFSETQ. This CDR3 contains 16 residues. The CDR3 nucleotides read TGCGCCAGCAGCTGGGGACTAGCGGGGGCCACAGATACGCAGTATTTT. It translates to CASSWGLAGATDTQYF.

The rearrangement uses TRBV7-2 and TRBJ2-2; a weak D match, TRBD1 (5 bases). This CDR3 is built from 14 residues. V lost 2 bases and J lost 4, with 8 bases in between. The germline V gene has CDR1 SGHTA and CDR2 FQGNSA. CDR3 sequence: CASSLRGTTGELFF. In DNA form, the CDR3 reads TGTGCCAGCAGCTTAAGGGGCACCACCGGGGAGCTGTTTTTT.

This clone has a handful of counts. The chain has TRBV30 and TRBJ1-4, with a tentative D call TRBD1 (5 bases). With 3 bases removed from V and 4 bases from J, the gap between germline ends came to 9 bases. The germline V gene has CDR1 GTSNPN and CDR2 SVGIG (reference sequence). The CDR3 spans 13 residues. The CDR3 reads CAWSKTDNEKLFF. The CDR3 nucleotides are TGTGCCTGGAGCAAGACAGATAATGAAAAACTGTTTTTT.

The chain couples TRBV28 to TRBJ1-5; no firm D call. The CDR3 is 13 residues long. In germline, CDR1 is MDHEN, CDR2 SYDVKM. The V end was cut by 4 bases, the J end by 3 bases, with 7 bases between. CDR3 in amino acids: CASSWPDNQPQHF. In nucleotides, the CDR3 is TGTGCCAGCAGTTGGCCAGACAATCAGCCCCAGCATTTT.

The V call is TRBV7-3, the J call TRBJ1-2; 9 nucleotides match TRBD1. The CDR3 is 14 residues long. CDR1 is SGHTA and CDR2 is FQGTGA in the germline V gene. The junction had 9 bases not matched to a gene; V was cut back by 6 bases and J by 7 bases. In DNA, the CDR3 is TGTGCCAGCAGGGATCCGGGACAGGGAATTGGCTACACCTTC. Encoded protein: CASRDPGQGIGYTF.

The chain is built from TRBV4-3 and TRBJ2-2, with D tentatively TRBD2 (5 bases). CDR3 length equals 16 residues. Germline CDR1 is LGHNA and CDR2 is YSLEER. Trimming took off 3 bases at V and 3 bases at J, with 14 bases between the two ends. The CDR3 DNA follows: TGCGCCAGCAGCCACCACGGGGAGTCGGACACCGGGGAGCTGTTTTTT. As protein: CASSHHGESDTGELFF.